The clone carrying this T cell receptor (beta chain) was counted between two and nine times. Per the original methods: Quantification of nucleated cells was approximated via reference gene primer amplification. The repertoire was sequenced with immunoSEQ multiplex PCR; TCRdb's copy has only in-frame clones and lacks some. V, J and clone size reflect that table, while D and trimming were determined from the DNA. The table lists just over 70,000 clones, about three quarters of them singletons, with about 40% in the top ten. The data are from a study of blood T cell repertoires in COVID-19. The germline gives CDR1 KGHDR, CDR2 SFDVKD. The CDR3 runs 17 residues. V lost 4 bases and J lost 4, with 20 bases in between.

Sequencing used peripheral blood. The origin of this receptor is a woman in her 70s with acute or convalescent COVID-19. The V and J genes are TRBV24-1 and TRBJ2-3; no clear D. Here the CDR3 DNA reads TGTGCCACCAGTGACTCCCCTGGATTAGCTGTAGCAGATACGCAGTATTTT. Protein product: CATSDSPGLAVADTQYF.